These 8 T cell receptor beta chains share one sample of origin, sequenced in a study of T cells in women clearing cervical HPV infection (dated by TCRdb to the late 2010s). Libraries were made using the immunoSEQ multiplex PCR assay. TCRdb provides this immuneACCESS table in a form limited to in-frame rearrangements. Some clones are lacking; in checked studies, under half of them reflect an unresolved V gene, and why the rest are absent is not known. This specimen's table enumerates about 20,000 clones. Of the sample, over 5% falls within the top ten clones. Material for sequencing was blood buffy coat. The receptors were gathered from a woman aged 18-70 years with a cervical HPV16 infection that either progressed to CIN3+ or cleared (not recorded which).

Comment on this clone: The read is 3 residues too short to cover the CDR3 end, so that end is filled in from the germline J gene. V usage is TRBV19 and J usage is TRBJ1-2; D is ambiguous. Per germline, CDR1 LNHDA and CDR2 SQIVND (reference sequence). The CDR3 length is 12 residues. The CDR3: CASSGGSNDYTF. CDR3 DNA (partial): TGTGCCAGTAGTGGCGGGAGCAATGAC. Using reference TRBV19 and TRBJ1-2 for the parts outside the CDR3, the full variable domain is DGGITQSPKYLFRKEGQNVTLSCEQNLNHDAMYWYRQDPGQGLRLIYYSQIVNDFQKGDIAEGYSVSREKKESFPLTVTSAQKNPTAFYLCASSGGSNDYTFGSGTRLTVV.

As for this clone: Coverage ceases 3 residues before the CDR3 finishes, and the germline J gene fills in the end. The J gene is TRBJ2-5, the V gene TRBV5-1, with D perhaps TRBD1 (6 bases). This CDR3 is built from 15 residues. Trimming took off 0 bases at V and 2 bases at J, with 11 bases between the two ends. Looked up from germline, CDR1 is SGHRS and CDR2 is YFSETQ. The part of the CDR3 DNA that was read is TGCGCCAGCAGCTTGGGGACAGCTCTACAAGAGACC. Amino acid sequence: CASSLGTALQET. The entire CDR3 protein is CASSLGTALQETQYF.

As concerns this clone: The read ends 3 residues shy of where the CDR3 ends; the end is completed using the germline J gene. This chain joins TRBV7-2 and TRBJ2-5; 7 bases line up with TRBD2. Germline CDR1 and CDR2: SGHTA and FQGNSA. The ends lost 7 bases at V and 1 base at J; junction bases unmatched: 9. The CDR3 is 15 residues long. The part of the CDR3 DNA that was read is TGTGCCAGCACCCGGGCTAGCGGACTCCAAGAGACC. Its protein product is CASTRASGLQET. The full CDR3 protein reads CASTRASGLQETQYF.

A word on this clone: With the read ending 3 residues before the CDR3 end, the germline J gene is used to fill in that end. The rearrangement joins TRBV6-2 or TRBV6-3 to TRBJ2-1; 11 positions agree with TRBD2. The CDR3 is made up of 14 amino acids. V shed 6 bases and J 6 bases; nucleotides not matched to a gene: 4. The germline gives CDR1 MNHEY, CDR2 SVGEGT. CDR3 DNA, as far as it was read: TGTGCCAGCAGATTAGCGGGAGGGCCCAATGAG. Translation gives CASRLAGGPNE. The whole CDR3 sequence reads CASRLAGGPNEQFF.

About this clone itself: The read stops 3 residues short of the end of the CDR3; the missing end is completed from the germline J gene. This chain joins TRBV7-3 and TRBJ2-7, with D possibly called TRBD1 or TRBD2 (5 bases each). CDR3 length: 13 residues. CDR1 and CDR2 from the germline V gene are SGHTA and FQGTGA. V lost 1 base to trimming and J lost 6 bases, with 10 bases between them. The sequenced part of the CDR3 DNA is TGTGCCAGCAGCTTAAGAGGGGATCGCGAG. It is translated as CASSLRGDRE. The entire CDR3 protein is CASSLRGDREQYF.

A remark on this clone: With the read ending 3 residues before the CDR3 end, the germline J gene is used to fill in that end. The rearrangement uses TRBV20-1 and TRBJ2-1; D is possibly TRBD1 (6 bases). Per germline, CDR1 DFQATT and CDR2 SNEGSKA (reference sequence). This CDR3 has 14 residues. V lost 5 bases and J 6 bases, leaving 17 bases between the germline ends. The sequenced CDR3 bases are TGCAGTGCTCAGACAGGCCATCCCCTCAATGAG. It encodes CSAQTGHPLNE. The CDR3, in full, reads CSAQTGHPLNEQFF.

Of note for this clone: The read ends 3 residues shy of where the CDR3 ends; the end is completed using the germline J gene. The chain joins TRBV2 to TRBJ2-2, with TRBD1 matching over 7 bases. Per the germline V gene, CDR1 is SNHLY and CDR2 is FYNNEI. The CDR3 loop spans 16 amino acids. The CDR3 spells CASSNLQGTYNSPLFF. CDR3 bases read: TGTGCCAGCAGTAACCTACAGGGGACCTATAATTCACCG. Full variable domain (rest looked up from reference TRBV2 and TRBJ2-2): EPEVTQTPSHQVTQMGQEVILRCVPISNHLYFYWYRQILGQKVEFLVSFYNNEISEKSEIFDDQFSVERPDGSNFTLKIRSTKLEDSAMYFCASSNLQGTYNSPLFFGEGSRLTVL.

Concerning this clone itself: The read ends 3 residues early relative to the CDR3; the germline J gene fills the gap. The chain uses TRBV19 and TRBJ2-1; 7 nucleotides match TRBD2. Germline V lookup: CDR1 LNHDA, CDR2 SQIVND (reference sequence). The CDR3 spans 17 residues. With 1 base clipped from V and 0 bases from J, the junction kept 6 bases outside the gene matches. The CDR3 here is CASSIVAGGSSYNEQFF. CDR3 bases read: TGTGCCAGTAGTATAGTCGCCGGGGGGAGCTCCTACAATGAG.